Sequencing of this TCR beta chain was carried out in a study of T cell repertoires in cytomegalovirus infection. Looking at the study overall: Carrying CMV and the relevant HLA type showed in public TCR beta signatures.

Trimming removed 4 bases at V and 13 bases at J, with 26 bases between. This CDR3 spans 16 amino acids. Germline CDR1 and CDR2: SGHTA and FQGNSA. This clonotype was seen only a few times. Its antigen is still unknown. TCRdb redid the calling of the reads with MiXCR, one entry per CDR3 protein. The sample lists 45,000 to 65,000 distinct CDR3 sequences; 20% were seen once. Study-level points and caveats: CMV-specific TCR beta clonotypes restricted by HLA-C dominated the ex vivo response. Frequencies of public TCR beta families were cumulated, and this identified carriers of CMV plus the relevant HLA.

This clonotype originated in a human donor in good health (CMV status not recorded). Some clones in this sample may be carry-over from other donors' samples. The chain uses TRBV7-2 and TRBJ2-4; the D call may be TRBD1 or TRBD2 (5 bases each). Sample: CD8+ T cells from cultured PBMCs, taken from culture after CMV antigen stimulation. As DNA, the CDR3 is TGTGCCAGCAGCTCCTCCGGGACGGTAGCCAAAAACAGGCAGTACTTC. This sequence encodes CASSSSGTVAKNRQYF.